This T cell receptor beta chain was sequenced in a study of monozygotic twins with inflammatory bowel disease. Each CDR3 protein gets one entry in TCRdb, which reprocessed the 5' RACE reads and gives no DNA. The sample data list some 99,000 distinct CDR3 sequences. The CDR3 is made up of 15 amino acids. Germline assignment: CDR1 SGHTA and CDR2 FQGNSA. Study-wide results and caveats: Extra variability in the repertoires of patients may have come from differing immunosuppressive treatments.

Details on this clonotype: Its antigen is still unknown.

The specimen was blood. This sequence was found in a human donor with ulcerative colitis or Crohn's disease, or a healthy co-twin of an affected twin (not recorded which). The gene calls are TRBV7-2 and TRBJ2-5; TCRdb picks TRBD2, but there is no DNA to check that call. The chain's CDR3 is CASSLAPSGKETQYF.